This T cell receptor (beta chain) was recorded in a study of CD8+CD57+ T cells in acquired aplastic anemia (dated by TCRdb to between 2018 and 2020). At the level of the whole study: A mean of approximately 3 ug of DNA, ranging from about 0.2 to 27.4 ug, was extracted from sorted CD4+ and CD8+ cells. A CD8+CD57+ expansion meant a frequency higher than the mean frequency seen in healthy subjects.

Genomic DNA served as template for TCR beta VDJ combination and CDR3 sequence profiling. An Illumina HiSeq 2000 was used for TCR repertoire sequencing. The authors' analysis ran thus. TRBV/TRBJ rearrangement plots, CDR3 size and DJ length profiles, and Simpson's diversity index were used to evaluate the repertoires. Whichever DNA sequence was most abundant in the deep sequencing data was defined as the immunodominant clone. CDR3 amino acid sequences were screened for sharing across subjects and were compared with published repertoires and the VDJdb database. TCRdb trimmed public reads at Q25 via fastp, called clones via MiXCR and kept in-frame beta chains. Merged by CDR3 protein, the rows form single entries marked with the most common genes and DNA. V and J calls and clone size were set by TCRdb, not the authors. For this sample there are approximately 170,000 distinct CDR3 sequences; around 47% appear just once. The biggest ten clones account for around 3.2% of the sample.

The patients picked for sequencing were ones in whom flow cytometry had shown an expansion of CD8+CD57+ cells. Every patient had severe acquired aplastic anemia, diagnosed using the International Study of Aplastic Anemia and Agranulocytosis and Camitta criteria. At the time blood was sampled, none of the patients had received any therapy. The study deep-sequenced TCR repertoires of sorted CD4+ and CD8+ blood T cells from severe aplastic anemia patients and healthy subjects. Patients were enrolled under clinicaltrials.gov protocols 00001620, 01623167, 00001397, 00071045, 00081523 and 00961064 in the USA. Ficoll-Paque density gradient centrifugation was used to isolate peripheral blood mononuclear cells. Before DNA was extracted, CD4+ and CD8+ T cells were sorted using either FACS or magnetic beads. The table lists this clonotype with many counts. Its antigen specificity is not known. No qualities accompany the bases; no much larger clone lies one base away.

Overall study outcomes, separate from this receptor: Patients and healthy controls showed no significant difference in CD8+ Simpson's diversity (P=0.060). Twenty-nine CD8+ CDR3 sequences were found in both patients and controls but appeared to be highly expressed in patients and within the immunodominant clones of the patients.

CDR1 and CDR2 are read off the germline V gene as MNHEY and SVGEGT. The CDR3 holds 14 amino acids from the cysteine to the phenylalanine. The kept DNA is CDR3 alone, 42 bases in frame from the first base. V and J are trimmed by 7 bases and 7 bases, and the gene matches miss 10 bases of the junction. The rearranged segments are TRBV6-2 or TRBV6-3 and TRBJ1-5, with 7 bases matching TRBD1. What was sequenced was sorted CD4+, CD8+, or CD8+CD57+ T cells (not recorded which) from PBMCs. The TCR sequence derives from a human donor with aplastic anemia. The nucleotide sequence reads TGTGCCAGCACGGGAGGGGGCGCATTACAGCCCCAGCATTTT. It specifies CASTGGGALQPQHF.